The next 29 T cell receptor beta chains were all read from a single sample in a study of T cells in Graves' hyperthyroidism and ophthalmopathy. Template material for amplifying TCR beta CDR3 regions consisted of RNA transcripts. Researchers ran a first-round RT-PCR on the TCR CDR3 using the HTBI primer set. TCRdb independently ran MiXCR on the multiplex PCR reads; one entry per CDR3 protein. The sample consists of approximately 250,000 distinct CDR3 sequences, roughly 22% of them appearing once. The source material was blood. The receptors originated from a woman in her thirties or forties with Graves' ophthalmopathy.

This clonotype was observed many times. This chain joins TRBV7-2 and TRBJ2-5, with TRBD2 matching over 11 bases. The V segment lost 6 bases and the J segment 2 bases; nucleotides outside the gene matches: 8. The CDR3 length is 16 residues. Germline values: CDR1 SGHTA, CDR2 FQGNSA. CDR3 bases: TGTGCCAGCAGGATAGCGGGACTAGCGGTTCAAGAGACCCAGTACTTC. Amino acid sequence: CASRIAGLAVQETQYF.

This clonotype was detected many times. The CDR3 loop reads CASSYSTQSYEQYF. Written as DNA, the CDR3 is TGTGCCAGCAGTTACTCGACCCAGTCCTACGAGCAGTACTTC. The chain is built from TRBV6-5 and TRBJ2-7; the D is unclear. The germline CDR1 and CDR2 sequences are MNHEY and SVGAGI. CDR3 length: 14 residues. V was pared by 0 bases and J by 1 base, with 7 bases between.

The genes are TRBV5-5 and TRBJ2-3; D may match TRBD1 or TRBD2 (5 bases each). This CDR3 contains 15 residues. V lost 0 bases and J lost 1, with 9 bases in between. Per germline, CDR1 SGHKS and CDR2 YYEKEE (reference sequence). CDR3 amino acids: CASSLDGAGTDTQYF. CDR3 in DNA: TGTGCCAGCAGCTTGGACGGGGCGGGCACAGATACGCAGTATTTT.

This clonotype was seen repeatedly, ten times or more. The rearrangement links TRBV6-1 to TRBJ1-2; 9 bases match TRBD1. This CDR3 has 15 residues. CDR1 and CDR2 from the germline V gene are MNHNS and SASEGT. V was clipped by 5 bases and J by 7 bases; unmatched bases: 11. As DNA, the CDR3 is TGTGCCAGCAGTACAGGGGGCGCGGTTACGGGTGGCTACACCTTC. This codes for CASSTGGAVTGGYTF.

This clonotype was observed at least ten times. The chain carries TRBV27 and TRBJ2-7; 14 bases are a match to TRBD2. Germline V gives CDR1 MNHEY, CDR2 SMNVEV (reference sequence). The CDR3 totals 16 residues. Losses at the gene ends were 4 bases for V and 3 bases for J; bases not matched to a gene: 5. The DNA for the CDR3 is TGTGCCAGCAGTTCCGAGACTAGCGGGAGGGGCTACGAGCAGTACTTC. It codes for CASSSETSGRGYEQYF.

This clonotype occurred once. The chain recombines TRBV3-1 with TRBJ2-2; D may match TRBD1 or TRBD2 (5 bases each). This CDR3 spans 15 amino acids. V was trimmed by 1 base and J by 4 bases, leaving 10 bases between them. Germline V gene sequence: CDR1 LGHDT, CDR2 YNNKEL (reference sequence). DNA of the CDR3: TGTGCCAGCAGCCAAGTTGAGGGGATCACCGGGGAGCTGTTTTTT. Translation: CASSQVEGITGELFF.

The table lists this clonotype with many counts. The chain links TRBV19 to TRBJ2-7; D gene unclear. CDR3 length: 14 amino acids. Germline V lookup: CDR1 LNHDA, CDR2 SQIVND (reference sequence). V lost 2 bases to trimming and J lost 0 bases, with 8 bases between them. The CDR3 nucleotides read TGTGCCAGTAGTATAAAGGCTTTCTCCTACGAGCAGTACTTC. This translates into CASSIKAFSYEQYF.

The chain combines TRBV4-2 with TRBJ1-5; D is uncertain. The length of the CDR3 is 15 residues. Germline V gene data show CDR1 as LGHNA and CDR2 as YNFKEQ. V lost 0 bases and J lost 7, with 13 bases in between. This chain's CDR3 is CASSQDGEFRQPQHF. In DNA, the CDR3 is TGTGCCAGCAGCCAAGATGGGGAGTTTCGGCAGCCCCAGCATTTT.

The table lists this clonotype with many counts. The V call is TRBV27, the J call TRBJ2-7; D is possibly TRBD1 (6 bases). From germline, CDR1 is MNHEY and CDR2 SMNVEV (reference sequence). The CDR3 runs to 17 residues. Trimming cost V 0 bases and J 3 bases, with 18 bases left between them. The CDR3 protein is CASSLSSTQGQRYEQYF. The CDR3 bases are TGTGCCAGCAGTTTATCCTCGACCCAAGGACAGCGCTACGAGCAGTACTTC.

The rearrangement links TRBV12-3 or TRBV12-4 to TRBJ1-1; D is perhaps TRBD1 (6 bases). This CDR3 spans 14 amino acids. Trimming stripped 0 bases from V and 4 bases from J, with 9 bases between. The CDR3 reads CASSLAAGVTEAFF. CDR3 in DNA: TGTGCCAGCAGTTTAGCGGCAGGGGTCACTGAAGCTTTCTTT.

This clonotype was counted ten times or more. The chain joins TRBV30 to TRBJ1-2, with TRBD1 as a possible D gene (5 bases). CDR3 length equals 17 residues. Trimming took 3 bases from V and 8 from J, leaving 28 bases between them. Germline V gene lookup returns CDR1 GTSNPN and CDR2 SVGIG (reference sequence). Here the CDR3 reads CAWRLQRAGLGSSGYTF. The CDR3 DNA sequence: TGTGCCTGGAGACTACAAAGGGCAGGGCTGGGTTCTAGCGGCTACACCTTC. Full variable domain (rest looked up from reference TRBV30 and TRBJ1-2): SQTIHQWPATLVQPVGSPLSLECTVEGTSNPNLYWYRQAAGRGLQLLFYSVGIGQISSEVPQNLSASRPQDRQFILSSKKLLLSDSGFYLCAWRLQRAGLGSSGYTFGSGTRLTVV.

J is TRBJ2-7 and V is TRBV20-1; 7 bases agree with TRBD2. The CDR3 runs 13 residues. Per the germline V gene, CDR1 is DFQATT and CDR2 is SNEGSKA (reference sequence). V lost 3 bases to trimming and J lost 6 bases; unmatched junction nucleotides: 8. The CDR3 region is CSASLASGSEQYF. DNA of the CDR3: TGCAGTGCTAGTTTAGCTAGCGGTTCCGAGCAGTACTTC.

In its sample, this clonotype was seen many times. This chain uses TRBV7-2 with TRBJ2-7; TRBD1 agrees at 9 bases. The CDR3 has 14 residues. CDR1 and CDR2 (germline): SGHTA, FQGNSA. Unmatched junction bases numbered 5, after V lost 4 bases and J lost 4 bases. The CDR3 nucleotides are TGTGCCAGCAGCTCGACAGGGGGATTTTACGAGCAGTACTTC. Amino acids: CASSSTGGFYEQYF.

This clonotype has just a few counts. Possible read error: a much larger clone is one base away. The CDR3 loop is CASSSVRAGEQYF. The CDR3 DNA sequence: TGTGCCAGCAGCTCGGTCAGGGCTGGCGAGCAGTACTTC. The V and J genes are TRBV11-1 and TRBJ2-7; weak D call: TRBD1 (5 bases). The CDR3 covers 13 residues. CDR1 SGHAT and CDR2 FQDESV come from the germline V gene (reference sequence). Trimming pared 4 bases from V and 6 bases from J, leaving 13 bases between.

This clonotype was observed many times. The V gene is TRBV2, the J gene TRBJ2-7; 9 nucleotides match TRBD2. Germline trimming cut 5 bases from V and 5 bases from J; bases unmatched to any gene: 7. The CDR3 runs 14 residues. CDR1 and CDR2 from the germline V gene are SNHLY and FYNNEI. CDR3: CASSSSSGINEQYF. The CDR3 coding sequence is TGTGCCAGCAGTTCTTCTAGCGGGATCAACGAGCAGTACTTC.

This clonotype has at least ten counts. The CDR3 sequence is CASNPGVGSPLHF. In DNA form, the CDR3 reads TGTGCCAGCAATCCGGGGGTAGGGTCACCCCTCCACTTT. The rearrangement links TRBV12-3 or TRBV12-4 to TRBJ1-6, with TRBD1 as a possible D gene (5 bases). The CDR3 covers 13 residues. V was clipped by 7 bases and J by 10 bases, with 14 bases between them.

V usage is TRBV2 and J usage is TRBJ2-7, with 10 bases aligning to TRBD2. CDR3 length equals 13 residues. From germline, CDR1 is SNHLY and CDR2 FYNNEI. Trimming at V came to 10 bases and at J to 6 bases, leaving 9 bases not matched to a gene. The CDR3: CATTGTSDREQYF. The CDR3 DNA reads TGTGCCACCACCGGGACTAGCGATCGCGAGCAGTACTTC.

V is TRBV20-1 and J is TRBJ2-5; no clear D. This CDR3 spans 14 amino acids. The V end lost 0 bases, the J end lost 3 bases, and 11 bases lay between the germline ends. Germline CDR1 is DFQATT and CDR2 is SNEGSKA (reference sequence). The CDR3 loop reads CSARDQWVEETQYF. The CDR3 bases are TGCAGTGCTAGAGATCAGTGGGTTGAAGAGACCCAGTACTTC.

This clonotype was observed many times. The rearrangement links TRBV3-1 to TRBJ2-4; TRBD2 matches 9 bases. Germline trimming cut 4 bases from V and 7 bases from J; bases unmatched to any gene: 8. The CDR3 spans 15 residues. Germline CDR1 LGHDT, CDR2 YNNKEL (reference sequence). CDR3 sequence (DNA): TGTGCCAGCAGCCGGGGGCTAGCGGGAAGCAACATTCAGTACTTC. It is translated as CASSRGLAGSNIQYF. Combining the CDR3 with reference TRBV3-1 and TRBJ2-4 gives the whole variable domain DTAVSQTPKYLVTQMGNDKSIKCEQNLGHDTMYWYKQDSKKFLKIMFSYNNKELIINETVPNRFSPKSPDKAHLNLHINSLELGDSAVYFCASSRGLAGSNIQYFGAGTRLSVL.

This clonotype was counted at least ten times. The chain uses TRBV2 and TRBJ2-5; D is uncertain. The V and J ends lost 6 bases and 2 bases respectively, with 13 bases between them. Germline lookup yields CDR1 SNHLY and CDR2 FYNNEI. The CDR3 is 14 residues long. This CDR3 reads CASRRHLRQETQYF. The CDR3 DNA follows: TGTGCCAGCAGGCGACACCTACGACAAGAGACCCAGTACTTC.

This chain uses TRBV12-3 or TRBV12-4 with TRBJ2-7; D perhaps matches TRBD1 (6 bases). The CDR3 covers 14 residues. The V gene lost 3 bases and the J gene lost 4 bases, with 13 bases spanning the gap. CDR3 DNA sequence: TGTGCCAGCAGTTTTCGGGGCACAGGGTACGAGCAGTACTTC. Protein product: CASSFRGTGYEQYF.

This chain uses TRBV9 with TRBJ2-7; TRBD2 matches at 8 bases. CDR1 SGDLS and CDR2 YYNGEE come from the germline V gene. CDR3 size: 19 residues. V dropped 1 base and J dropped 3; count of bases not matched to a gene: 18. CDR3: CASSVRLKEAAGGSYEQYF. The CDR3 nucleotides are TGTGCCAGCAGCGTAAGATTAAAGGAGGCGGCGGGAGGAAGCTACGAGCAGTACTTC.

This clonotype was picked up many times. The genes are TRBV24-1 and TRBJ2-4, with D perhaps TRBD1 (6 bases). Germline lookup yields CDR1 KGHDR and CDR2 SFDVKD. V shed 6 bases and J shed 0 bases, with 23 bases lying between them. This CDR3 region has 19 residues. Here the CDR3 reads CATSTPPGDKRLAKNIQYF. The CDR3 DNA is TGTGCCACCAGTACTCCTCCTGGGGACAAAAGGTTAGCCAAAAACATTCAGTACTTC.

The chain is built from TRBV7-8 and TRBJ1-2, with 7 bases lining up with TRBD1. V shed 2 bases, J shed 4 bases, and the junction held 7 bases outside the gene matches. CDR3 size: 15 residues. Germline CDR1 reads SGHVS; CDR2 reads FQNEAQ. The CDR3 DNA reads TGTGCCAGCAGCTTATCCGAGGGACAGCTCTATGGCTACACCTTC. Its translation: CASSLSEGQLYGYTF.

This clonotype was recorded at least ten times. This chain uses TRBV7-2 with TRBJ2-7, with D hard to call. Looked up from germline, CDR1 is SGHTA and CDR2 is FQGNSA. V was pared by 2 bases and J by 3 bases, with 14 bases between. This CDR3 comprises 15 residues. The CDR3 protein is CASSLMGARVYEQYF. In DNA, the CDR3 is TGTGCCAGCAGCTTAATGGGTGCACGGGTCTACGAGCAGTACTTC.

The chain employs TRBV19 and TRBJ1-2; D is perhaps TRBD1 (5 bases). The V gene lost 7 bases and the J gene lost 8 bases, with 11 bases spanning the gap. CDR1 and CDR2 from the germline V gene are LNHDA and SQIVND (reference sequence). The CDR3 extends over 11 amino acids. The CDR3 DNA reads TGTGCCAGTAAAGGCAGGGAGGGCTACACCTTC. It encodes CASKGREGYTF.

This clonotype showed up many times. V and J are TRBV6-1 and TRBJ2-7; D unresolved. This CDR3 comprises 13 residues. Trimming shortened V by 6 bases and J by 4 bases, and 13 bases separated the two germline ends. The germline gives CDR1 MNHNS, CDR2 SASEGT. As DNA, the CDR3 is TGTGCCAGCAGCCCCCAGAGAACTTACGAGCAGTACTTC. This sequence encodes CASSPQRTYEQYF.

Ten or more counts support this clonotype. CDR3 bases: TGTGCCAGCAGTGACACGTTCAGGGGAGGCTACACCTTC. It encodes CASSDTFRGGYTF. This chain joins TRBV6-4 and TRBJ1-2, with D maybe TRBD1 (6 bases). From germline, CDR1 is MRHNA and CDR2 SNTAGT. The V end lost 2 bases, the J end lost 8 bases, and 12 bases lay between the germline ends. The CDR3 sequence is 13 residues long.

This clonotype was counted at least ten times. V is TRBV20-1 and J is TRBJ1-1; no reliable D call. This CDR3 spans 13 amino acids. The germline CDR1 and CDR2 sequences are DFQATT and SNEGSKA (reference sequence). The V gene lost 1 base and the J gene lost 1 base, with 7 bases spanning the gap. CDR3 sequence (DNA): TGCAGTGCTAGAGCAGGCTGGAACACTGAAGCTTTCTTT. This sequence encodes CSARAGWNTEAFF.